A single sample is the source of the 13 T cell receptor beta chains below, sequenced in a study of radiotherapy plus CTLA-4 blockade in lung cancer. Here immunoSEQ multiplex PCR was the method, and the copy in TCRdb shows in-frame clones only, minus some. The sample has 75,000 to 100,000 clones, roughly 80% seen once; the top ten hold around 3.6%. Specimen: peripheral blood, collected from a patient treated with radiotherapy plus ipilimumab. The source of these receptors is a human donor with non-small cell lung cancer who had a partial response to radiotherapy plus ipilimumab.

This rearrangement joins TRBV14 to TRBJ1-1, with D unresolved. This CDR3 is 14 amino acids long. Trimming left V 4 bases short and J 4 bases short, with 13 bases between. Germline V gives CDR1 SGHDN, CDR2 FVKESK. CDR3 sequence: CASSPPVRSTEAFF. The CDR3 bases are TGTGCCAGCAGCCCGCCCGTTCGGAGCACTGAAGCTTTCTTT.

This chain connects TRBV4-2 to TRBJ2-6, with a weak D call TRBD2 (6 bases). The V gene lost 0 bases and the J gene lost 1 base, with 7 bases spanning the gap. Germline V gene lookup returns CDR1 LGHNA and CDR2 YNFKEQ. The CDR3 sequence is 16 residues long. Here the CDR3 reads CASSQDRGSGANVLTF. DNA for the CDR3: TGTGCCAGCAGCCAAGATCGGGGGTCTGGGGCCAACGTCCTGACTTTC.

About this clone: This same CDR3 is encoded by further DNA sequences in the sample. V usage is TRBV10-1 and J usage is TRBJ2-7; TRBD2 agrees at 8 bases. Germline lookup yields CDR1 WNHNN and CDR2 SYGVQD (reference sequence). V gave up 4 bases and J gave up 2 bases; unmatched junction bases: 4. The CDR3 covers 14 residues. DNA for the CDR3: TGCGCCAGCAGTGTGGCAGCGGGAGCCTACGAGCAGTACTTC. Protein product: CASSVAAGAYEQYF.

This chain joins TRBV6-5 and TRBJ2-4; 8 bases map to TRBD2. Germline-derived CDR1 and CDR2 are MNHEY and SVGAGI. Trimming at V came to 6 bases and at J to 8 bases, leaving 9 bases not matched to a gene. The CDR3 covers 14 residues. CDR3: CASRRTSTSDIQYF. The CDR3 DNA reads as TGTGCCAGCAGACGGACTAGCACCAGTGACATTCAGTACTTC.

This clone appeared a few times. This chain connects TRBV10-3 to TRBJ1-4; possible D gene TRBD1, 6 bases. This CDR3 contains 13 residues. The V and J ends lost 10 bases and 5 bases respectively, with 14 bases between them. Germline assignment: CDR1 ENHRY and CDR2 SYGVKD. The CDR3 region is CASNRALNEKLFF. CDR3 sequence (DNA): TGTGCCAGTAACAGGGCGTTGAATGAAAAACTGTTTTTT.

V usage is TRBV27 and J usage is TRBJ2-1; unclear D gene. The ends were cut back, 0 bases at V and 8 bases at J, with 11 bases in the middle. The CDR3 is 14 amino acids. CDR1 is MNHEY and CDR2 is SMNVEV in the germline V gene (reference sequence). Written as DNA, the CDR3 is TGTGCCAGCAGTTTATCGAGGTTCGGCGATGAGCAGTTCTTC. This gives the protein CASSLSRFGDEQFF.

V is TRBV28 and J is TRBJ2-4; D might be TRBD2 (6 bases). Per germline, CDR1 MDHEN and CDR2 SYDVKM. The V gene lost 7 bases and the J gene lost 0 bases, with 13 bases spanning the gap. The CDR3 totals 15 residues. In nucleotides, the CDR3 is TGTGCCAGCACCTCTCCGGGACTAGCCAAAAACATTCAGTACTTC. Its protein is CASTSPGLAKNIQYF. Combining the CDR3 with reference TRBV28 and TRBJ2-4 gives the whole variable domain DVKVTQSSRYLVKRTGEKVFLECVQDMDHENMFWYRQDPGLGLRLIYFSYDVKMKEKGDIPEGYSVSREKKERFSLILESASTNQTSMYLCASTSPGLAKNIQYFGAGTRLSVL.

This clone showed up just a few times. The rearrangement joins TRBV10-2 to TRBJ1-2; TRBD1 agrees at 8 bases. V gave up 7 bases and J gave up 8 bases; unmatched junction bases: 6. Germline loops: CDR1 WSHSY, CDR2 SAAADI. The length of the CDR3 is 12 residues. In nucleotides, the CDR3 is TGCGCCAGCACACAGGGGGAGATGGGCTACACCTTC. Amino acids: CASTQGEMGYTF.

V usage is TRBV2 and J usage is TRBJ1-2, with 10 bases aligning to TRBD1. This CDR3 contains 14 residues. Germline V gene sequence: CDR1 SNHLY, CDR2 FYNNEI. With V trimmed by 5 bases and J by 4 bases, 4 bases remained unmatched. CDR3 in DNA: TGTGCCAGCAGTTTCGACAGGGGGCCCTATGGCTACACCTTC. This encodes CASSFDRGPYGYTF. The variable domain in full, with the rest retrieved from reference TRBV2 and TRBJ1-2, is EPEVTQTPSHQVTQMGQEVILRCVPISNHLYFYWYRQILGQKVEFLVSFYNNEISEKSEIFDDQFSVERPDGSNFTLKIRSTKLEDSAMYFCASSFDRGPYGYTFGSGTRLTVV.

The chain couples TRBV5-1 to TRBJ1-5, with D hard to call. V lost 7 bases, J lost 0 bases, and 14 bases lay in between. Per germline, CDR1 SGHRS and CDR2 YFSETQ. CDR3 length: 15 amino acids. Written as DNA, the CDR3 is TGCGCCAGCCGTCGCACAGTTAATAGCAATCAGCCCCAGCATTTT. This sequence encodes CASRRTVNSNQPQHF.

The V and J genes are TRBV7-6 and TRBJ2-2, with no clear D. Germline V CDR1 and CDR2: SGHVS, FNYEAQ. The germline V and J ends were trimmed by 1 base and 6 bases, with 6 bases remaining between them. The CDR3 spans 13 residues. CDR3 in amino acids: CASSLDISGELFF. The CDR3 bases are TGTGCCAGCAGCTTAGATATATCCGGGGAGCTGTTTTTT.

This chain links TRBV28 with TRBJ2-1; D possibly corresponds to TRBD1 (7 bases). CDR3 size: 14 residues. V was clipped by 8 bases and J by 7 bases, with 18 bases between them. Germline V gives CDR1 MDHEN, CDR2 SYDVKM. CDR3 sequence: CASRTPQGGNEQFF. CDR3 nucleotide sequence: TGTGCCAGCCGGACCCCCCAGGGGGGTAATGAGCAGTTCTTC.

The chain is built from TRBV6-1 and TRBJ1-2; 9 bases agree with TRBD1. CDR3 length: 15 residues. V shed 3 bases, J shed 3 bases, and the junction held 5 bases outside the gene matches. Germline values: CDR1 MNHNS, CDR2 SASEGT. This chain's CDR3 is CASSDPDRGHYGYTF. In nucleotides, the CDR3 is TGTGCCAGCAGTGATCCGGACAGGGGCCACTATGGCTACACCTTC.